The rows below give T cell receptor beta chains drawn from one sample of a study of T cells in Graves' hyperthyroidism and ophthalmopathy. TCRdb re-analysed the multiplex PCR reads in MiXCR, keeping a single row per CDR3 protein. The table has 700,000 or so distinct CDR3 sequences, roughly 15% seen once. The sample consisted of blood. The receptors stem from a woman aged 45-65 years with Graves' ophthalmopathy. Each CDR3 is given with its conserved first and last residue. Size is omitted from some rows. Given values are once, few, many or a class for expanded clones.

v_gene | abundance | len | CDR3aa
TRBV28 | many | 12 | CASSPRIDTQYF
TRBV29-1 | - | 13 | CSVGPRMNTGAFF
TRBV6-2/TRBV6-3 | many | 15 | CASSYLTSSYNEQFF
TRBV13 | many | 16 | CASSLGTSGSTYEQYF
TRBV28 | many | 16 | CASSSADRGRQETQYF
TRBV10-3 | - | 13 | CAISLGTAPTIYF
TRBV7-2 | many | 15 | CASSVGQVNTGELFF
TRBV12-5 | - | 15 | CASGLSGGLNTEAFF
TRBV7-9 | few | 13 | CASRVTQNTEAFF
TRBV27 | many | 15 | CASILREGANTEAFF
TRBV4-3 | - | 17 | CASSQGTSGRGPYEQYF
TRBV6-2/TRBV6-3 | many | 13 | CASKGGPYNEQFF
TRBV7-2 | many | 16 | CASSPRLAGDAGELFF
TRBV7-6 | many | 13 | CASSQPTGNGYTF
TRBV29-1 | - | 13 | CSVEDQGARGEFF
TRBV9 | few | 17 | CASSSGGGGLISNEQFF
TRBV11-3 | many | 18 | CASSDPTGTSANTGELFF
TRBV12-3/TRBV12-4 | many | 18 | CASSLSSAGAKKKYEQYF
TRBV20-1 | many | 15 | CSASRLAGSDNEQFF
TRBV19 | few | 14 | CASSSGMVIYEQYF
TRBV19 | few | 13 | CASKGDAKNIQYF
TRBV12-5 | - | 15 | CASGLVRSFYNEQFF
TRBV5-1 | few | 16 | CASRNTGTVVSGELFF
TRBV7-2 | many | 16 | CASSPARGVITDTQYF
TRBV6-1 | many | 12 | CASGDTFYEQYF
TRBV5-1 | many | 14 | CASSLMPSFNEQFF
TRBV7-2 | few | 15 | CASSLAAGSNEKLFF
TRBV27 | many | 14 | CASSLAGSGEKLFF
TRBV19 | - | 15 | CASNPPGRLNQPQHF
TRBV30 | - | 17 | CACDPGLLSVSGNTIYF
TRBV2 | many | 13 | CASTKRFADTQYF
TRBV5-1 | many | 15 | CASTSTGFGRNEQFF
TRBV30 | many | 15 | CAWSVRGSFYNEQFF
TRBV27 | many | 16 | CASSLSRTMGNQPQHF
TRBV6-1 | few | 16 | CASSLWEQRSYNEQFF
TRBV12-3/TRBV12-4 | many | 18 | CASSITGGGRRVDSPLHF
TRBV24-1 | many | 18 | CATSDPHRVAVKTYEQYF
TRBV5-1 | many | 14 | CASSLITVGTEAFF
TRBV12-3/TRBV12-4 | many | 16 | CASSLSMGQGSYEQYF
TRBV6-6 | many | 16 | CASSYSRFSRGTEAFF
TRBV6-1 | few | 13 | CASSVTGTGEQYF
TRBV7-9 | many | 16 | CASSHKQGASSYEQYF
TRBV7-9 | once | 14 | CASSLAAGWGEQYF
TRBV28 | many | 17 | CASRSPRDTRFTDTQYF
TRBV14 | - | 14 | CASSQYGTAYGYTF
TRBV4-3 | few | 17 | CASSQAGVGLGTDTQYF
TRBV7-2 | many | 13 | CASSLWPAGEQYF
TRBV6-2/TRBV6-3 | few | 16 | CASTTGQSSGANVLTF
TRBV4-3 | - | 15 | CASSQDARGADTQYF
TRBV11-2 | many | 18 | CASSLGLLAGGNTGELFF
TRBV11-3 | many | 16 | CASSLEGGSLYNEQFF
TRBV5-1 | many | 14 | CASSLAKQGSEQYF
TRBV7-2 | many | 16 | CASSLGMAESSYEQYF
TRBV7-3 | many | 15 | CASSFGDRDDNEQFF